The clone carrying this T cell receptor (beta chain) was picked up a small number of times. The antigen is not known. This CDR3 has 13 amino acids. V shed 4 bases and J shed 6 bases, with 10 bases lying between them. Germline assignment: CDR1 SGHNT and CDR2 YYREEE (reference sequence). This specimen belongs to a study of beta chain features in type 1 diabetes. Background on the study: Over all samples combined, over 85,000,000 sorted cells were examined. Whole-study results and caveats: cDNA sequencing could over-represent cells with high TCR expression.

The authors took one heparinised blood draw, averaging roughly 120 mL, from each donor. What was sequenced were expressed TCRB transcripts, since all of the isolated RNA had been reverse transcribed. The average output of naive, central memory and regulatory T cell samples was a few million reads. Measured with immunoSEQ multiplex PCR; TCRdb has only the in-frame clones, and not every one. Altogether some 500,000 clones are present, more than 9.5% being singletons, with the ten largest covering 0.045% to 0.06%. Sequencing was performed on naive CD4+ T cells from blood. The sequence was collected from a woman in her late teens or twenties in good health. The V call is TRBV5-4, the J call TRBJ2-2; D is unclear. The CDR3 DNA sequence: TGTGCCAGCAGCCCCTCGTTTTCCGGGGAGCTGTTTTTT. It yields the protein CASSPSFSGELFF.